A selection of T cell receptor beta chains follows, all from one sample in a study of blood T cell repertoires in COVID-19. Data came from immunoSEQ multiplex PCR; TCRdb stores just in-frame clones and leaves some out. This sample has 150,000 to 200,000 clones, with 89% found just once. The specimen was PBMCs or T cells enriched from blood (not recorded which). Every receptor here comes from a woman younger than 30 who had recovered from COVID-19. The CDR3 runs from the conserved cysteine through the conserved F or W. The D gene is left open where the match is weak. Size is stated for part of the rows, as once, few or many counts, or as a class when the clone is expanded.

>TRBJ2-1|TRBD2|TRBV7-9|NA
TGTGCCAGCAGTTCTGGCACTAGCGGTTACAATGAGCAGTTCTTC
CASSSGTSGYNEQFF
>TRBJ1-5|NA|TRBV21-1|NA
TGTGCCAGCAGCCCGGACGGCAGGGGGCGGCCTCAGCCCCAGCATTTT
CASSPDGRGRPQPQHF
>TRBJ2-3|TRBD1|TRBV7-2|NA
TGTGCCAGCAGACCTACAGGGGGCCTTAGCGGATTTGGCACAGATACGCAGTATTTT
CASRPTGGLSGFGTDTQYF
>TRBJ2-7|NA|TRBV28|NA
TGTGCCAGCAGTTTCCACGACTTATCCGAGCAGTACTTC
CASSFHDLSEQYF
>TRBJ2-3|TRBD2|TRBV5-1|NA
TGCGCCAGCAGAAGGACACTAGCGGGAGGGGGGGCCACAGATACGCAGTATTTT
CASRRTLAGGGATDTQYF
>TRBJ2-3|NA|TRBV5-4|NA
TGTGCCAGCAGCGCGACTATTACAGATACGCAGTATTTT
CASSATITDTQYF
>TRBJ2-7|NA|TRBV7-2|NA
TGTGCCAGCAGCCCCTCAGGTAGGACTTCCTACGAGCAGTACTTC
CASSPSGRTSYEQYF
>TRBJ1-5|NA|TRBV28|once
TGTGCCAGCAGTTTGGGTCAGGGTAACAATCAGCCCCAGCATTTT
CASSLGQGNNQPQHF
>TRBJ1-2|NA|TRBV5-4|NA
TGTGCCAGCAGCTTGAAACGAGGGTTATTGAGAGATGGCTACACCTTC
CASSLKRGLLRDGYTF
>TRBJ2-5|NA|TRBV5-1|NA
TGCGCCAGCAGCTTGCCGTCTGGAGGAGAGACCCAGTACTTC
CASSLPSGGETQYF
>TRBJ2-1|TRBD2|TRBV7-6|once
TGTGCCAGCAGCTCTCTAGCGGGATCGTACAATGAGCAGTTCTTC
CASSSLAGSYNEQFF
>TRBJ1-5|NA|TRBV28|NA
TGTGCCATCACACAGGGCCCTAATCAGCCCCAGCATTTT
CAITQGPNQPQHF